Listed here are 6 T cell receptor beta chains from one sample, sequenced in a study of control samples from healthy donors and cancer patients. Sequenced by immunoSEQ multiplex PCR; TCRdb stores in-frame clones only, minus some. The table includes approximately 230,000 clones, over 75% detected once. The sample taken for sequencing was PBMCs. These receptors originate from a woman aged 60-70 years with lung cancer.

The V gene is TRBV28, the J gene TRBJ2-7, with unresolved D. Trimming left V 0 bases short and J 0 bases short, with 6 bases between. CDR1 MDHEN and CDR2 SYDVKM come from the germline V gene. The CDR3 length is 14 residues. This CDR3 is CASSLWASSYEQYF. CDR3 nucleotide sequence: TGTGCCAGCAGTTTATGGGCCAGCTCCTACGAGCAGTACTTC.

CDR3 coding DNA: TGTGCCAGCAGTGCCGGTTTTATGCAGGGATCCCCTAACTATGGCTACACCTTC. It specifies CASSAGFMQGSPNYGYTF. V gene TRBV28 combines with J gene TRBJ1-2, with D tentatively TRBD1 (5 bases). The CDR3 runs to 18 residues. The V gene's germline CDR1 is MDHEN and CDR2 SYDVKM. The ends were cut back, 5 bases at V and 0 bases at J, with 22 bases in the middle.

The chain combines TRBV19 with TRBJ1-4; maybe TRBD1 (5 bases). Germline CDR1 and CDR2: LNHDA and SQIVND (reference sequence). Trimming shortened V by 3 bases and J by 7 bases, and 9 bases separated the two germline ends. The CDR3 covers 13 residues. In DNA form, the CDR3 reads TGTGCCAGTAGTATTCGGAGGGGTGAAAAACTGTTTTTT. It specifies CASSIRRGEKLFF.

The CDR3 sequence is CASSHEPLENSPLHF. In nucleotides, the CDR3 is TGTGCCAGCAGTCACGAACCCCTTGAGAATTCACCCCTCCACTTT. The chain recombines TRBV6-5 with TRBJ1-6, with D hard to call. Between the trimmed V and J ends, which lost 5 bases and 7 bases, there was a span of 15 bases. The CDR3 is made up of 15 amino acids. The V gene's germline CDR1 is MNHEY and CDR2 SVGAGI.

V usage is TRBV15 and J usage is TRBJ2-1; 8 nucleotides match TRBD1. The V and J ends lost 0 bases and 10 bases, in that order; junction bases with no gene match: 14. This CDR3 has 17 amino acids. Germline V gives CDR1 LNHNV, CDR2 YYDKDF (reference sequence). The CDR3 nucleotides read TGTGCCACCAGCAGAGATGATCGGCAGGGGGCCCCAGGGGAGCAGTTCTTC. Translation: CATSRDDRQGAPGEQFF.

The chain combines TRBV7-6 with TRBJ1-4; 8 bases align to TRBD1. Germline CDR1 SGHVS, CDR2 FNYEAQ. The junction had 14 bases not matched to a gene; V was cut back by 6 bases and J by 8 bases. CDR3 length: 16 residues. DNA of the CDR3: TGTGCCAGCAGTTTATCATCAGGGGGCATTGAAGAAAAACTGTTTTTT. Amino acids: CASSLSSGGIEEKLFF.